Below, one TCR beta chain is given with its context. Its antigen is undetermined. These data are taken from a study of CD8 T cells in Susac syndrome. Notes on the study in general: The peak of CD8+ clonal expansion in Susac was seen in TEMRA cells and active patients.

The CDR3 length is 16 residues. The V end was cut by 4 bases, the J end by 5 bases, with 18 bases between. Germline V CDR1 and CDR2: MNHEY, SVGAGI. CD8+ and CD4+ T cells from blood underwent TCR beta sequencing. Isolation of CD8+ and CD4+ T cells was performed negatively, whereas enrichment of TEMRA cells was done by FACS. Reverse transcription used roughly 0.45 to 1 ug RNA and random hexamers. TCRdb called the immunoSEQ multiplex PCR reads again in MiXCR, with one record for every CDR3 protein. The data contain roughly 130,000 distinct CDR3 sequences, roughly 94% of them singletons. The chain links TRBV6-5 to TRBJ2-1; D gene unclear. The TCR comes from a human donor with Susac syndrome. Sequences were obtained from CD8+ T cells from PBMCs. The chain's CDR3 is CASSSVGQDPHNEQFF. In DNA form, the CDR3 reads TGTGCCAGCAGTTCAGTCGGGCAGGACCCGCACAATGAGCAGTTCTTC.